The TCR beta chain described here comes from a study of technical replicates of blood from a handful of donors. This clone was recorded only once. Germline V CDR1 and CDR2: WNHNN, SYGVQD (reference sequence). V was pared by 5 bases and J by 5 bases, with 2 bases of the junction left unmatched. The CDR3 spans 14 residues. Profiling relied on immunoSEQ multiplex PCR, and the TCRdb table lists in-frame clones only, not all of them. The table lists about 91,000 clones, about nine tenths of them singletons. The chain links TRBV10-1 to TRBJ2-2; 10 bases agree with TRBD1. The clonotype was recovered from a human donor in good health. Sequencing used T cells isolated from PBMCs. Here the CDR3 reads CASSRQGATGELFF. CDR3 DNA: TGCGCCAGCAGTAGACAGGGGGCGACCGGGGAGCTGTTTTTT.